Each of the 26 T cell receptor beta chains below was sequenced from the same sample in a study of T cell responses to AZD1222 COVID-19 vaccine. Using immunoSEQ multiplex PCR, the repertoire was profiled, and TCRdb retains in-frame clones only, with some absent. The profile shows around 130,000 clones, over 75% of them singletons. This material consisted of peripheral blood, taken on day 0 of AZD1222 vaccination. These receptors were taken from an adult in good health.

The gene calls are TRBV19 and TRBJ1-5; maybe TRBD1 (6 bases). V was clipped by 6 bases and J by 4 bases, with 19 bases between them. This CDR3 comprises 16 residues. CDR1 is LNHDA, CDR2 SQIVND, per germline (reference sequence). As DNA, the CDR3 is TGTGCCAGTAGGATTCAGGGGACACGGAGAAATCAGCCCCAGCATTTT. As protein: CASRIQGTRRNQPQHF.

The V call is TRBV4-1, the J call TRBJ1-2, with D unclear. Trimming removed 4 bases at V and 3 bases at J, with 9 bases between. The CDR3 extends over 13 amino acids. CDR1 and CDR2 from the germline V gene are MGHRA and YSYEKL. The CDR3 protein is CASSRETHYGYTF. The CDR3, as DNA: TGCGCCAGCAGCCGAGAGACACACTATGGCTACACCTTC.

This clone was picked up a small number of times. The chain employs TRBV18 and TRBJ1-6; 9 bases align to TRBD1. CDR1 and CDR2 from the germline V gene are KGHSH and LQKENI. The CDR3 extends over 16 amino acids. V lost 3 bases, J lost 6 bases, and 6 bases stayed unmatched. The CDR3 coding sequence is TGTGCCAGCTCACCGACGGGACAGGGTGGTAATTCACCCCTCCACTTT. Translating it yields CASSPTGQGGNSPLHF. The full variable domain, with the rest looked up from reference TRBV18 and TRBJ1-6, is NAGVMQNPRHLVRRRGQEARLRCSPMKGHSHVYWYRQLPEEGLKFMVYLQKENIIDESGMPKERFSAEFPKEGPSILRIQQVVRGDSAAYFCASSPTGQGGNSPLHFGNGTRLTVT.

The CDR3 bases are TGTGCCAGCAGCAAGGCCGGACTAGCAACGCAGTATTTT. Translation: CASSKAGLATQYF. This chain links TRBV6-5 with TRBJ2-3, with TRBD2 matching 8 bases. With V trimmed by 6 bases and J by 9 bases, 8 bases remained unmatched. The V gene's germline CDR1 is MNHEY and CDR2 SVGAGI. This CDR3 is 13 amino acids long.

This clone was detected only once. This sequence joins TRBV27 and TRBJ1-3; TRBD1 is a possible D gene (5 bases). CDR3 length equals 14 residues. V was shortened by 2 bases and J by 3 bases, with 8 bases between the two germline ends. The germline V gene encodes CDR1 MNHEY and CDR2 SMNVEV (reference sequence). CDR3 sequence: CASSLTGGGNTIYF. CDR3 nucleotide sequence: TGTGCCAGCAGTTTAACAGGTGGTGGAAACACCATATATTTT.

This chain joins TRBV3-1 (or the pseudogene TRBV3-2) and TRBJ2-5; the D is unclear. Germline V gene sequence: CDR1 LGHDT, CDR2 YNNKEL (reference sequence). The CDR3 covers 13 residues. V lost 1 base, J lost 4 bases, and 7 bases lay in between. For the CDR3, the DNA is TGTGCCAGCAGCCAAGCGGGCCCAGAGACCCAGTACTTC. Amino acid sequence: CASSQAGPETQYF.

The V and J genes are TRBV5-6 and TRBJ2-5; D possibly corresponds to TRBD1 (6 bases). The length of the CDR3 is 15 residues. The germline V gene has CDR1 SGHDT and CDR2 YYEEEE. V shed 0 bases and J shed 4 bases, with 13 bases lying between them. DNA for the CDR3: TGTGCCAGCAGCTTGGTCGGGACAATAGGAGAGACCCAGTACTTC. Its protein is CASSLVGTIGETQYF.

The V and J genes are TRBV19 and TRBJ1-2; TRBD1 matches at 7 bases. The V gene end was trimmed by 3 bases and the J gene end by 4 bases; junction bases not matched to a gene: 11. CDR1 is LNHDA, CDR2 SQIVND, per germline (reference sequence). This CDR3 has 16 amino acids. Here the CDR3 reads CASSMVARRTGYGYTF. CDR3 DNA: TGTGCCAGTAGTATGGTCGCCCGACGGACAGGCTATGGCTACACCTTC.

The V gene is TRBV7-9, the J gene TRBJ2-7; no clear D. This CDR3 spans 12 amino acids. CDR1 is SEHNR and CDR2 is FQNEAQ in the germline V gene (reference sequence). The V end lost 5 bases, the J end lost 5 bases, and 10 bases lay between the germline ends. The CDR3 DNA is TGTGCCAGCAGCCCCAATGGGGACGAGCAGTACTTC. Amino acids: CASSPNGDEQYF.

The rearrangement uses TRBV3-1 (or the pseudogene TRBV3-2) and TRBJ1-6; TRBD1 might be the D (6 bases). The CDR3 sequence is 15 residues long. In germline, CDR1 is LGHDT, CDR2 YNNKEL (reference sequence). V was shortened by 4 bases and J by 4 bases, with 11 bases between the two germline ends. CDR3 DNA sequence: TGTGCCAGCAGCCCCGGGCAGGGGTATAATTCACCCCTCCACTTT. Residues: CASSPGQGYNSPLHF.

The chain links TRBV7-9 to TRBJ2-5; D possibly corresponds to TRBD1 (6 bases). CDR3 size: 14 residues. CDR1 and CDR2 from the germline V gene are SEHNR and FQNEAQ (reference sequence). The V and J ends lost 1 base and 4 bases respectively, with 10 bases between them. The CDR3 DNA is TGTGCCAGCAGCTTAGAGGGCAGGGGAGAGACCCAGTACTTC. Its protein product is CASSLEGRGETQYF.

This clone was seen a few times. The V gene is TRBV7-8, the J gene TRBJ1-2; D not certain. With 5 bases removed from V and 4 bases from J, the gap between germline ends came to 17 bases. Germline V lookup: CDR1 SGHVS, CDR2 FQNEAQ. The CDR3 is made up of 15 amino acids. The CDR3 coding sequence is TGTGCCAGCAGCAGCTTTGGAGCAGCACCCTATGGCTACACCTTC. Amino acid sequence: CASSSFGAAPYGYTF.

CDR3 nucleotides: TGTGCCAGCAGCAGCAGCCTAGGAAACTATGGCTACACCTTC. This translates into CASSSSLGNYGYTF. The chain recombines TRBV7-9 with TRBJ1-2; D not resolved. This CDR3 spans 14 amino acids. Germline V gives CDR1 SEHNR, CDR2 FQNEAQ (reference sequence). The germline V and J ends were trimmed by 5 bases and 2 bases, with 12 bases remaining between them.

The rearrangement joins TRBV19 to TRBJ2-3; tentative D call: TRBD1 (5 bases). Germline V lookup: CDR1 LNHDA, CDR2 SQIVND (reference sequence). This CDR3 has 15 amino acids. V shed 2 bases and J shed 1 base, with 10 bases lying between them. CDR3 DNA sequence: TGTGCCAGTAGTATAAGCGACAGTCGCACAGATACGCAGTATTTT. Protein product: CASSISDSRTDTQYF.

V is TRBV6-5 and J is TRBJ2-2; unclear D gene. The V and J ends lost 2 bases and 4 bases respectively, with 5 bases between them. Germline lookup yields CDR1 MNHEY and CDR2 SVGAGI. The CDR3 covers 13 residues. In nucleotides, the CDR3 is TGTGCCAGCAGTTACGACGTCACCGGGGAGCTGTTTTTT. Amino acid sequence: CASSYDVTGELFF.

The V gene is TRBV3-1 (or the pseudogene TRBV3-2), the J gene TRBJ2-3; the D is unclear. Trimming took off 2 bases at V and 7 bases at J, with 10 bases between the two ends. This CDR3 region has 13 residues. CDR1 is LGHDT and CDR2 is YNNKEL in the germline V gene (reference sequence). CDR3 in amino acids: CASSQNHFHTQYF. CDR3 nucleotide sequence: TGTGCCAGCAGCCAAAACCACTTCCATACGCAGTATTTT.

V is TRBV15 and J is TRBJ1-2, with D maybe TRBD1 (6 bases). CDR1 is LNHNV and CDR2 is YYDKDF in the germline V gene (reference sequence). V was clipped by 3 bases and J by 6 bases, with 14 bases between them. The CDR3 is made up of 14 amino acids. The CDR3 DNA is TGTGCCACCAGCAGTAGCCGGGACAAACATGGCTACACCTTC. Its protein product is CATSSSRDKHGYTF.

The CDR3 DNA is TGTGCCAGCAGTTACTTGGGGACAGATGAGAGCTCTGGGGCCAACGTCCTGACTTTC. This gives the protein CASSYLGTDESSGANVLTF. V usage is TRBV27 and J usage is TRBJ2-6; 7 positions match TRBD1. The CDR3 is 19 residues long. Germline lookup yields CDR1 MNHEY and CDR2 SMNVEV (reference sequence). With 4 bases clipped from V and 0 bases from J, the junction kept 12 bases outside the gene matches. Drawing the rest from reference TRBV27 and TRBJ2-6, the complete variable domain is EAQVTQNPRYLITVTGKKLTVTCSQNMNHEYMSWYRQDPGLGLRQIYYSMNVEVTDKGDVPEGYKVSRKEKRNFPLILESPSPNQTSLYFCASSYLGTDESSGANVLTFGAGSRLTVL.

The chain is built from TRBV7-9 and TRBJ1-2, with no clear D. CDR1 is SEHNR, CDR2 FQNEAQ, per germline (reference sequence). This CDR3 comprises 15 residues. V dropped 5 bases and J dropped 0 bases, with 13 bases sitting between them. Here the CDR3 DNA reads TGTGCCAGCAGCCGAACGACTCTCGCTAACTATGGCTACACCTTC. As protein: CASSRTTLANYGYTF.

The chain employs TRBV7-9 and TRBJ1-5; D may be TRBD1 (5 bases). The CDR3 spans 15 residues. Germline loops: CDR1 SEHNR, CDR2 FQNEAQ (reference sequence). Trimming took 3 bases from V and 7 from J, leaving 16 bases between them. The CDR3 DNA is TGTGCCAGCAGCTTTGGGCAGGGAGAACGACAGCCCCAGCATTTT. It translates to CASSFGQGERQPQHF.

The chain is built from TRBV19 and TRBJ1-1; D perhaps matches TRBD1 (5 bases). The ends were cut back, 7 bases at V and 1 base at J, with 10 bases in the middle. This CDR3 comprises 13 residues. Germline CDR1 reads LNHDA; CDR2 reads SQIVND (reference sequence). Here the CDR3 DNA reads TGTGCCAGTACCATGGGACCGAACACTGAAGCTTTCTTT. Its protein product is CASTMGPNTEAFF.

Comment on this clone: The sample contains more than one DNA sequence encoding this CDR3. The CDR3 protein is CASSAGTSGTDTQYF. In DNA, the CDR3 is TGTGCCAGCAGTGCGGGGACTAGCGGCACAGATACGCAGTATTTT. The gene calls are TRBV6-4 and TRBJ2-3; 10 bases are shared with TRBD2. The V and J ends lost 4 bases and 1 base, in that order; junction bases with no gene match: 2. CDR1 MRHNA and CDR2 SNTAGT come from the germline V gene. This CDR3 is 15 amino acids long.

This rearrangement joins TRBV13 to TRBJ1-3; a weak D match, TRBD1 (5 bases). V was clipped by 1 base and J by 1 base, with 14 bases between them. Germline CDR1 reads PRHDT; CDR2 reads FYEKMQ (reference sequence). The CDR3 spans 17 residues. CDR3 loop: CASSLVARDFSGNTIYF. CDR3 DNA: TGTGCCAGCAGCTTAGTAGCCAGGGACTTTTCTGGAAACACCATATATTTT.

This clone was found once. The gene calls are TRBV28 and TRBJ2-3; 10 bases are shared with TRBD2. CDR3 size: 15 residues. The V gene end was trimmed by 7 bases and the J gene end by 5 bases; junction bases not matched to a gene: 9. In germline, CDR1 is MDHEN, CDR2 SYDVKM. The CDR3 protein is CASTLSGRAGDTQYF. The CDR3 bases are TGTGCCAGCACCCTCAGCGGGAGGGCCGGAGATACGCAGTATTTT.

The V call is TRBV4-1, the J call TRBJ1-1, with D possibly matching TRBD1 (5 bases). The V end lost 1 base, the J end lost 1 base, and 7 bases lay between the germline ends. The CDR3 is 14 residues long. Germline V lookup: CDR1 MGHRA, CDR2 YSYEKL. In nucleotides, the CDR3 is TGCGCCAGCAGCCAAGCTCAGGGGAACACTGAAGCTTTCTTT. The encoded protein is CASSQAQGNTEAFF.

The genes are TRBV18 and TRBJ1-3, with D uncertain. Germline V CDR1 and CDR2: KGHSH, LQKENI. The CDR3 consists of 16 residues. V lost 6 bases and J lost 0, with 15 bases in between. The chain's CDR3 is CASSPLGSVSGNTIYF. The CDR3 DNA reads TGTGCCAGCTCTCCCTTAGGTTCGGTCTCTGGAAACACCATATATTTT.